The 12 T cell receptor beta chains in this list originate from one sample, sequenced in a study of CD8 T cells in ankylosing spondylitis (dated by TCRdb to about 2017). Libraries were constructed by 5' RACE. Sequencing took place on an Illumina HiSeq 2500. TCRdb reran the public reads through fastp at Q25 and MiXCR, keeping productive beta chains. Every entry covers one CDR3 protein and lists the most common genes and DNA from its rows. The sample table lists approximately 340,000 distinct CDR3 sequences, roughly 14% of them with a count of one. The ten largest account for around 0.99% of the sample. Source material: blood, either unsorted or a sorted T cell fraction (not recorded which). These receptor sequences come from a male donor with ankylosing spondylitis or in good health (not recorded which).

This clonotype was found a few times. The genes are TRBV5-5 and TRBJ2-1; D uncertain. V lost 0 bases and J lost 6, with 10 bases in between. CDR3 length: 14 amino acids. The germline V gene has CDR1 SGHKS and CDR2 YYEKEE (reference sequence). The CDR3 DNA is TGTGCCAGCAGCTTGGGTTGGGAAGGCAATGAGCAGTTCTTC. Translated: CASSLGWEGNEQFF.

This clonotype was seen a handful of times. This chain connects TRBV18 to TRBJ1-1; a weak D match, TRBD1 (5 bases). The CDR3 covers 12 residues. Deletions cut 3 bases from V and 6 bases from J, with 8 bases between. Germline values: CDR1 KGHSH, CDR2 LQKENI. CDR3 bases: TGTGCCAGCTCACCTGACAGAGCTGAAGCTTTCTTT. It yields the protein CASSPDRAEAFF.

This clonotype was counted at least ten times. CDR3 sequence reads: CASSLVTAEQPQHF. The CDR3 DNA reads as TGTGCCAGCAGTTTGGTGACGGCAGAGCAGCCCCAGCATTTT. The chain joins TRBV12-3 or TRBV12-4 to TRBJ1-5; D not certain. Trimming took off 3 bases at V and 7 bases at J, with 13 bases between the two ends. The CDR3 sequence is 14 residues long.

This clonotype has only a few counts. The chain employs TRBV12-3 or TRBV12-4 and TRBJ2-1, with TRBD2 as a possible D gene (5 bases). Trimming shortened V by 0 bases and J by 6 bases, and 9 bases separated the two germline ends. CDR3 length: 14 residues. The CDR3 coding sequence is TGTGCCAGCAGTTTAGCGGACCGGGGCAATGAGCAGTTCTTC. Encoded protein: CASSLADRGNEQFF.

The chain joins TRBV27 to TRBJ2-2; 8 bases line up with TRBD1. This CDR3 spans 19 amino acids. CDR1 and CDR2 (germline): MNHEY, SMNVEV (reference sequence). V lost 4 bases, J lost 4 bases, and 17 bases stayed unmatched. The CDR3 sequence is CASSSPPGLQGASTGELFF. The CDR3 DNA reads TGTGCCAGCAGTTCCCCCCCGGGGCTGCAGGGGGCTAGCACCGGGGAGCTGTTTTTT.

The chain couples TRBV29-1 to TRBJ2-1; 10 bases are a match to TRBD1. The CDR3 loop spans 15 amino acids. Per the germline V gene, CDR1 is SQVTM and CDR2 is ANQGSEA. V shed 5 bases, J shed 7 bases, and the junction held 11 bases outside the gene matches. CDR3 amino acids: CSVPLGTGVSNEQFF. The DNA of the CDR3 is TGCAGCGTTCCACTTGGGACAGGGGTCTCGAATGAGCAGTTCTTC.

This clonotype was observed a handful of times. V gene TRBV20-1 combines with J gene TRBJ1-5; D remains ambiguous. In germline, CDR1 is DFQATT, CDR2 SNEGSKA (reference sequence). V was cut by 4 bases and J by 9 bases, with 19 bases left in between. CDR3 length equals 14 residues. CDR3 in amino acids: CSAISFASHGPQHF. The CDR3 bases are TGCAGTGCTATTTCTTTCGCTTCCCACGGGCCCCAGCATTTT.

There are a few counts of this clonotype. The DNA for the CDR3 is TGTGCCAGCAGCTTAGCGACAGGGACAGATACGCAGTATTTT. This sequence encodes CASSLATGTDTQYF. This chain uses TRBV7-2 with TRBJ2-3; 7 bases match TRBD1. J was trimmed by 3 bases and V by 0 bases; bases with no gene match: 0. This CDR3 region has 14 residues. Per germline, CDR1 SGHTA and CDR2 FQGNSA. Full variable domain (missing parts from reference TRBV7-2 and TRBJ2-3): GAGVSQSPSNKVTEKGKDVELRCDPISGHTALYWYRQSLGQGLEFLIYFQGNSAPDKSGLPSDRFSAERTGGSVSTLTIQRTQQEDSAVYLCASSLATGTDTQYFGPGTRLTVL.

This clonotype was counted between two and nine times. The chain uses TRBV4-2 and TRBJ2-5; a weak D match, TRBD2 (6 bases). CDR1 and CDR2 (germline): LGHNA, YNFKEQ. With 3 bases removed from V and 3 bases from J, the gap between germline ends came to 17 bases. This CDR3 is built from 16 residues. In nucleotides, the CDR3 is TGTGCCAGCAGCCAGATCGCGGGGTGGGGAAAAGAGACCCAGTACTTC. As protein: CASSQIAGWGKETQYF.

Ten or more counts support this clonotype. The chain couples TRBV14 to TRBJ2-1; 15 bases are a match to TRBD2. Looked up from germline, CDR1 is SGHDN and CDR2 is FVKESK. The CDR3 extends over 16 amino acids. V shed 4 bases and J 7 bases; nucleotides not matched to a gene: 5. The CDR3 here is CASSPLGTSGGNEQFF. CDR3 DNA sequence: TGTGCCAGCAGCCCCCTTGGGACTAGCGGGGGGAATGAGCAGTTCTTC. The full variable domain, in which reference TRBV14 and TRBJ2-1 provide the parts outside the CDR3, is EAGVTQFPSHSVIEKGQTVTLRCDPISGHDNLYWYRRVMGKEIKFLLHFVKESKQDESGMPNNRFLAERTGGTYSTLKVQPAELEDSGVYFCASSPLGTSGGNEQFFGPGTRLTVL.

Concerning this clonotype: Given a much more abundant clone one base away, this may be a read error. The chain uses TRBV5-1 and TRBJ2-7; 9 bases line up with TRBD2. CDR1 is SGHRS, CDR2 YFSETQ, per germline. This CDR3 has 16 amino acids. Trimming removed 6 bases from V and 6 bases from J; junction bases left unmatched: 16. CDR3 nucleotides: TGCGCCAGCAACCAGGGTAGCGGGGGCGGAATCAGCGAGCAGTACTTC. Translated: CASNQGSGGGISEQYF.

This clonotype was counted a few times. This rearrangement joins TRBV11-2 to TRBJ2-2, with 10 positions matching TRBD1. Unmatched junction bases numbered 5, after V lost 8 bases and J lost 5 bases. The germline V gene has CDR1 SGHAT and CDR2 FQNNGV. The CDR3 totals 14 residues. CDR3 bases: TGTGCCAGCGGGGACAGGGGTAAAACCGGGGAGCTGTTTTTT. It translates to CASGDRGKTGELFF.